The clone carrying this T cell receptor beta chain was seen repeatedly, ten times or more. The antigen is undetermined. PBMCs numbering 2 million and stored at -80 C yielded the unsorted libraries. The CDR3 has 18 residues. Germline CDR1 and CDR2: SGHVS and FNYEAQ. V was pared by 4 bases and J by 0 bases, with 16 bases between. TCRdb fed the 5' RACE reads into MiXCR, producing one record per CDR3 protein. This sample carries tens of thousands of distinct CDR3 sequences, around 10% of them seen once, and the ten largest clones take approximately 22%. The data stem from a study of neurological immune-mediated disorders. The study's findings and limits: Expansion of TCR clones was greatest in HTLV-1-associated myelopathy and smallest in multiple sclerosis, where it fell below that of healthy controls.

This clonotype originated in a woman between 40 and 50 years old with HTLV-1-associated myelopathy (HAM/TSP). The chain couples TRBV7-6 to TRBJ1-6; D might be TRBD1 (6 bases). Sequencing was done on a sample of PBMCs. For the CDR3, the DNA is TGTGCCAGCAGCTCACAAAGGGGGGGGATCTCCTATAATTCACCCCTCCACTTT. Its translation: CASSSQRGGISYNSPLHF.